This T cell receptor (beta chain) derives from a study of blood T cell repertoires in COVID-19. TCRdb's copy holds only in-frame clones and misses some; the assay was immunoSEQ multiplex PCR. This sample carries about 300,000 clones, 85% of them seen once, and the ten largest clones take 1.9%. This clone occurred a few times. This CDR3 is built from 18 residues. V was pared by 4 bases and J by 1 base, with 10 bases of the junction left unmatched. Per germline, CDR1 SGDLS and CDR2 YYNGEE. The chain joins TRBV9 to TRBJ2-3; 12 bases are shared with TRBD1. The sequencing input was PBMCs or T cells enriched from blood (not recorded which). The clonotype comes from a woman in her twenties or thirties who had been exposed to COVID-19. The CDR3 nucleotides are TGTGCCAGCAGCCCAGAAGTAGGGACAGGGGGCCGCACAGATACGCAGTATTTT. This translates into CASSPEVGTGGRTDTQYF.